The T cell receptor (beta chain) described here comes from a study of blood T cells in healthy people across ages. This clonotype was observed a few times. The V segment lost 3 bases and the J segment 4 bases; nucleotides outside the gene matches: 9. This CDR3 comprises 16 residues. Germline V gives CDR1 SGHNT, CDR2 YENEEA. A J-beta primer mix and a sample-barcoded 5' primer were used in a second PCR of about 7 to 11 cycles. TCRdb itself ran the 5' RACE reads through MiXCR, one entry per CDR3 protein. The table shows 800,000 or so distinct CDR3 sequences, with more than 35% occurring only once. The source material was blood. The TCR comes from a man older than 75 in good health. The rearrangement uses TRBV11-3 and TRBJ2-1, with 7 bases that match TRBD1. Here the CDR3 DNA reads TGTGCCAGCAGCTTCTACCGGGACAGAAAATACAATGAGCAGTTCTTC. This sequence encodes CASSFYRDRKYNEQFF.